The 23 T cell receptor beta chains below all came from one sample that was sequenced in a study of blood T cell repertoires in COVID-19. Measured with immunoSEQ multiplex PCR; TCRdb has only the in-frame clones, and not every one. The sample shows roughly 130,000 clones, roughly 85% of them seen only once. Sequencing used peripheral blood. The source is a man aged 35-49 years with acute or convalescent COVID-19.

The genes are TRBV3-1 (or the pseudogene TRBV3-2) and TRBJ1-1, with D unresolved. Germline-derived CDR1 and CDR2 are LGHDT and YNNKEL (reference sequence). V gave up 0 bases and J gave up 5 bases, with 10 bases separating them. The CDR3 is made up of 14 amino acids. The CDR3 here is CASSQDPSRTEAFF. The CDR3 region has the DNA TGTGCCAGCAGCCAAGATCCGTCGCGTACTGAAGCTTTCTTT.

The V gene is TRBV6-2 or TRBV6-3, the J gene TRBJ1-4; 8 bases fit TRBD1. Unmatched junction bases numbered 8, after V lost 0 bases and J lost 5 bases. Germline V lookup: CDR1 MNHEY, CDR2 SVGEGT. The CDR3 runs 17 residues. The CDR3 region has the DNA TGTGCCAGCAGTTACTCGATGCAGGGGGCGCGGAATGAAAAACTGTTTTTT. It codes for CASSYSMQGARNEKLFF.

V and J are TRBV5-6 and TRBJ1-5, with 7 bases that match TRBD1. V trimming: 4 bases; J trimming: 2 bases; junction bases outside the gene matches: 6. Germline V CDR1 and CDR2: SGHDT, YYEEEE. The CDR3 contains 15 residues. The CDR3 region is CASSPGGRGNQPQHF. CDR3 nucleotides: TGTGCCAGCAGCCCAGGGGGACGGGGCAATCAGCCCCAGCATTTT.

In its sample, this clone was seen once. The chain's CDR3 is CASSYRGPGGSGELFF. The CDR3 nucleotides are TGTGCCAGCAGCTACAGGGGCCCCGGGGGTAGCGGGGAGCTGTTTTTT. The chain combines TRBV7-2 with TRBJ2-2; tentatively, D is TRBD1 (7 bases). The CDR3 loop spans 16 amino acids. Looked up from germline, CDR1 is SGHTA and CDR2 is FQGNSA. V gave up 4 bases and J gave up 7 bases, with 19 bases separating them.

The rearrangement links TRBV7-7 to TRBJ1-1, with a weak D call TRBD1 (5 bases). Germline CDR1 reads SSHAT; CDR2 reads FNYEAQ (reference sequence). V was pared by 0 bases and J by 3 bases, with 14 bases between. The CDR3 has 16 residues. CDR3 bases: TGTGCCAGCAGCTTAGCGCAGGGCCGAAGCGACACTGAAGCTTTCTTT. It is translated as CASSLAQGRSDTEAFF.

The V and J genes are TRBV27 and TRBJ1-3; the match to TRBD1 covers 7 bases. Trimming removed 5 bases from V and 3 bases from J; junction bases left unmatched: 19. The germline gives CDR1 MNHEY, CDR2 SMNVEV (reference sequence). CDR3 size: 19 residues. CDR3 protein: CASSLLSPWVDRVGNTIYF. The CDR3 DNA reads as TGTGCCAGCAGTCTGCTATCCCCATGGGTTGACAGGGTTGGAAACACCATATATTTT.

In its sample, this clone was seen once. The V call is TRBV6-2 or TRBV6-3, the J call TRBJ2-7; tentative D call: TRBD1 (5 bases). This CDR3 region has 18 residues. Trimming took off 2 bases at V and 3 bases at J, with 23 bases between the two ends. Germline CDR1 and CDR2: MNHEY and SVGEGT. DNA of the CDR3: TGTGCCAGCAGTTACCGGGCCAACAACGACAGTAGCCTCTACGAGCAGTACTTC. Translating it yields CASSYRANNDSSLYEQYF.

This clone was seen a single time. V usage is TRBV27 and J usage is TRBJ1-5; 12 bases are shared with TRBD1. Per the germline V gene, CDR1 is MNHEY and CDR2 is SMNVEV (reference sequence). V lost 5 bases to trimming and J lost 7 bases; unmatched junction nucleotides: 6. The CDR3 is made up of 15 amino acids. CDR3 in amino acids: CASSPGTGGRQPQHF. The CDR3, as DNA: TGTGCCAGCAGTCCCGGGACAGGGGGCCGGCAGCCCCAGCATTTT.

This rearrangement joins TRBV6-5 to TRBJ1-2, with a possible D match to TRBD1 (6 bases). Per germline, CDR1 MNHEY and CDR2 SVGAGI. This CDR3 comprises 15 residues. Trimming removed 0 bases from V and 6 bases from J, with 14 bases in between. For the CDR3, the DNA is TGTGCCAGCAGTTACTCAGGGGGACTAGGACATGGCTACACCTTC. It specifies CASSYSGGLGHGYTF.

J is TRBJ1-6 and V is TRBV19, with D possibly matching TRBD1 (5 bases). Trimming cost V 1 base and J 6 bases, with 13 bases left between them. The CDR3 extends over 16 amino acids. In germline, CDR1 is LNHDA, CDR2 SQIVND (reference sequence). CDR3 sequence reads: CASSIVPRGSNSPLHF. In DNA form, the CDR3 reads TGTGCCAGTAGTATAGTACCGCGGGGGTCTAATTCACCCCTCCACTTT.

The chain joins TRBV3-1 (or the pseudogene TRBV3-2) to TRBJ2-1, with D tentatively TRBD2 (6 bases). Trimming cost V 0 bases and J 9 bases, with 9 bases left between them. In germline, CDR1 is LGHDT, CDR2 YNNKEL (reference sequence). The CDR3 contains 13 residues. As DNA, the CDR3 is TGTGCCAGCAGCCAAGATTGGCGGGGTGAGCAGTTCTTC. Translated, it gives CASSQDWRGEQFF.

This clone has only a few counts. Written as DNA, the CDR3 is TGTGCCAGCAGTGAACATAGGAGCGAGCAGTACTTC. It specifies CASSEHRSEQYF. This rearrangement joins TRBV6-1 to TRBJ2-7; D ambiguous. V was shortened by 2 bases and J by 6 bases, with 8 bases between the two germline ends. The CDR3 covers 12 residues. The germline V gene has CDR1 MNHNS and CDR2 SASEGT.

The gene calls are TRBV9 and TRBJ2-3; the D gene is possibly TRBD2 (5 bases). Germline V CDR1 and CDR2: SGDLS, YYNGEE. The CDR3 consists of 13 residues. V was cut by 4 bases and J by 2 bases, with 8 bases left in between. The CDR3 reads CASSIDYTDTQYF. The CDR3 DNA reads TGTGCCAGCAGCATCGACTACACAGATACGCAGTATTTT.

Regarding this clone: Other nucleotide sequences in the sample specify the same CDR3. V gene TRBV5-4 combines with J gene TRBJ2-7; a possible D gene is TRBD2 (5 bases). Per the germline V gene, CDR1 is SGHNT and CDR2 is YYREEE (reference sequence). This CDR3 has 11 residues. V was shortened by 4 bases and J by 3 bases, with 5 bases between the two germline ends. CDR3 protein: CASSGGYEQYF. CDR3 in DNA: TGTGCCAGCAGCGGAGGCTACGAGCAGTACTTC.

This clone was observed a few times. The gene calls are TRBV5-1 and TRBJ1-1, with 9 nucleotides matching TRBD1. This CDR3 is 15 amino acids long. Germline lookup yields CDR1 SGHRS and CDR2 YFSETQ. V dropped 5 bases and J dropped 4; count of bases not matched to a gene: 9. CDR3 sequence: CASRRTGTGFTEAFF. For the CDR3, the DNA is TGCGCCAGCAGAAGGACCGGGACAGGGTTCACTGAAGCTTTCTTT. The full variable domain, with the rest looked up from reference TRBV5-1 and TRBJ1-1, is KAGVTQTPRYLIKTRGQQVTLSCSPISGHRSVSWYQQTPGQGLQFLFEYFSETQRNKGNFPGRFSGRQFSNSRSEMNVSTLELGDSALYLCASRRTGTGFTEAFFGQGTRLTVV.

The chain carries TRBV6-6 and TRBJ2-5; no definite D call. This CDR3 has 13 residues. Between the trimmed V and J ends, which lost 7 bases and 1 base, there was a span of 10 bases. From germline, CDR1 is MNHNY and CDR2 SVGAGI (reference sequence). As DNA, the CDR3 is TGTGCCAGCACACCTATGTCCCAAGAGACCCAGTACTTC. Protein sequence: CASTPMSQETQYF.

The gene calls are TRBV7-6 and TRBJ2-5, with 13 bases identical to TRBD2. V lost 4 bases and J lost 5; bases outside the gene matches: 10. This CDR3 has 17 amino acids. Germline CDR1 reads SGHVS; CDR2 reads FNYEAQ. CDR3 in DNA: TGTGCCAGCAGCTCGACTAGCGGGGGGTTTATCGGGGAGACCCAGTACTTC. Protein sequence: CASSSTSGGFIGETQYF.

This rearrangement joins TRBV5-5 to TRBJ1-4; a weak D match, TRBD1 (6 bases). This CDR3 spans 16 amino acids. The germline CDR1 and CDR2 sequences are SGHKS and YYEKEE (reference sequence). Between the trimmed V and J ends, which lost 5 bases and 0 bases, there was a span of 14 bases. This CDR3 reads CASSSRTAPTNEKLFF. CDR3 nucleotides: TGTGCCAGCAGTTCTAGGACAGCCCCAACTAATGAAAAACTGTTTTTT.

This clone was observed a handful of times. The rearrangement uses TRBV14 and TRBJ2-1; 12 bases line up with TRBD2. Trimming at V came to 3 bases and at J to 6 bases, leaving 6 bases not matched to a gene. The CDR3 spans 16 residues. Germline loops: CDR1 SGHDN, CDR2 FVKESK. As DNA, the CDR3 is TGTGCCAGCAGCCACAGGACTAGCGGGGACACCAATGAGCAGTTCTTC. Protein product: CASSHRTSGDTNEQFF.

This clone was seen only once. The DNA of the CDR3 is TGTGCCAGCGCCCCGTCCCCGGGGAACACCATATATTTT. Translating gives CASAPSPGNTIYF. This chain joins TRBV12-3 or TRBV12-4 and TRBJ1-3; no reliable D call. V was pared by 8 bases and J by 7 bases, with 15 bases between. This CDR3 has 13 residues.

This CDR3 is CAWSVRGTSYEQYF. The CDR3 region has the DNA TGTGCCTGGAGTGTCCGAGGGACAAGCTACGAGCAGTACTTC. The genes are TRBV30 and TRBJ2-7; the D gene is possibly TRBD1 (6 bases). V lost 0 bases to trimming and J lost 3 bases, with 12 bases between them. The CDR3 runs 14 residues. Looked up from germline, CDR1 is GTSNPN and CDR2 is SVGIG (reference sequence). The variable domain in full, completed from reference TRBV30 and TRBJ2-7, reads SQTIHQWPATLVQPVGSPLSLECTVEGTSNPNLYWYRQAAGRGLQLLFYSVGIGQISSEVPQNLSASRPQDRQFILSSKKLLLSDSGFYLCAWSVRGTSYEQYFGPGTRLTVT.

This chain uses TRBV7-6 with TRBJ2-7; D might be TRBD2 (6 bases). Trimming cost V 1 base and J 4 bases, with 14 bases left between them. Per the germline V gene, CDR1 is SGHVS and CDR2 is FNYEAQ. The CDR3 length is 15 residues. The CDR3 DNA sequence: TGTGCCAGCAGCTTAGAGGCGGGGATAGGGTACGAGCAGTACTTC. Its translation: CASSLEAGIGYEQYF.

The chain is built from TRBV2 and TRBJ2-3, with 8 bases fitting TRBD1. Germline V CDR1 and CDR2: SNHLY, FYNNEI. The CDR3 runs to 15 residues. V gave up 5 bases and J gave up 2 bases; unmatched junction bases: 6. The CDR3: CASSWETGVTDTQYF. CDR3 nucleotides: TGTGCCAGCAGTTGGGAGACAGGGGTCACAGATACGCAGTATTTT.